The TCR beta chain under discussion was sequenced for a study of blood T cell repertoires in COVID-19. Study information: Acute and convalescent COVID-19 specimens originated in the United States, Italy and Spain. Nucleic acid was either cDNA or gDNA, and it came from T cells, B-cell-depleted T cells, or PBMCs.

Trimming cost V 5 bases and J 10 bases; bases outside gene matches: 15. The CDR3 extends over 15 amino acids. Germline CDR1 and CDR2: MNHEY and SVGAGI. Original methodology: Reference gene primer amplification gave nucleated cell count estimates. The assay was immunoSEQ multiplex PCR, and TCRdb's table has in-frame clones only and misses some. The V and J calls and the clone size are those of that table, but D and trimming were determined from the DNA. The repertoire holds some 390,000 clones, with approximately 89% as singletons. This clone showed up just once. Seattle cases were enrolled at active infection and followed longitudinally.

The clonotype comes from a woman aged 55-70 years with COVID-19, enrolled during active disease. The gene calls are TRBV6-5 and TRBJ1-1, with 8 bases lining up with TRBD1. The sample consisted of peripheral blood. CDR3: CASSPSRTGRGRAFF. CDR3 nucleotide sequence: TGTGCCAGCAGTCCATCTAGGACTGGCAGGGGGCGAGCTTTCTTT.